Presented here are 16 T cell receptor beta chains from one specimen sequenced in a study of control samples from healthy donors and cancer patients. Sequenced by immunoSEQ multiplex PCR; TCRdb stores in-frame clones only, minus some. The repertoire holds around 84,000 clones, 75% to 95% seen once, with around 16% in the top ten. Sequencing used blood. These receptors originate from a man aged 30 to 39 in good health.

The chain links TRBV7-9 to TRBJ2-1; 8 nucleotides match TRBD2. The CDR3 loop spans 14 amino acids. CDR1 is SEHNR and CDR2 is FQNEAQ in the germline V gene (reference sequence). The J segment lost 7 bases and the V segment lost 6 bases, leaving 8 bases of the junction unmatched. In nucleotides, the CDR3 is TGTGCCAGCAGGTCCGGGACTAGAGGTAATGAGCAGTTCTTC. This codes for CASRSGTRGNEQFF.

V gene TRBV7-9 combines with J gene TRBJ2-1; 7 nucleotides match TRBD2. Trimming took 5 bases from V and 4 from J; bases not matched to a gene: 14. The CDR3 is 17 amino acids. Germline V CDR1 and CDR2: SEHNR, FQNEAQ (reference sequence). CDR3 in DNA: TGTGCCAGCAGCCTACCCTCTGCTAGCGGTCTTTACAATGAGCAGTTCTTC. Translated, it gives CASSLPSASGLYNEQFF.

The chain joins TRBV7-9 to TRBJ1-4, with 7 bases identical to TRBD1. The CDR3 runs 19 residues. J was trimmed by 3 bases and V by 0 bases; bases with no gene match: 13. CDR1 is SEHNR and CDR2 is FQNEAQ in the germline V gene (reference sequence). In DNA, the CDR3 is TGTGCCAGCAGCTTAGCCCTATTGACAGGGCCGGTTCCTAATGAAAAACTGTTTTTT. Its translation: CASSLALLTGPVPNEKLFF.

The V gene is TRBV6-2 or TRBV6-3, the J gene TRBJ2-7, with D perhaps TRBD2 (6 bases). The length of the CDR3 is 16 residues. Germline V lookup: CDR1 MNHEY, CDR2 SVGEGT. V was trimmed by 4 bases and J by 0 bases, leaving 16 bases between them. The CDR3 coding sequence is TGTGCCAGCAGTTTTCTACTTGGGGGGAGCTCCTACGAGCAGTACTTC. Residues: CASSFLLGGSSYEQYF.

This chain uses TRBV4-2 with TRBJ1-1; 7 nucleotides match TRBD1. This CDR3 is built from 13 residues. Germline V gene data show CDR1 as LGHNA and CDR2 as YNFKEQ. V lost 5 bases to trimming and J lost 3 bases; unmatched junction nucleotides: 3. This chain's CDR3 is CASSDRVDTEAFF. CDR3 DNA sequence: TGTGCCAGCAGCGACAGGGTCGACACTGAAGCTTTCTTT.

The chain employs TRBV23-1 and TRBJ2-1, with 7 bases that match TRBD1. TRBV23-1 is known as an ORF, though its function is uncertain. V shed 5 bases, J shed 4 bases, and the junction held 8 bases outside the gene matches. CDR3 length: 15 residues. The CDR3 DNA is TGCGCCAGCAGTTCCCCCGGACAGGAGTACAATGAGCAGTTCTTC. The encoded protein is CASSSPGQEYNEQFF.

The CDR3 is CASSLSAISTDTQYF. Here the CDR3 DNA reads TGTGCCAGCAGTCTCTCCGCGATCAGCACAGATACGCAGTATTTT. This sequence joins TRBV7-3 and TRBJ2-3; D not resolved. The V end was cut by 6 bases, the J end by 0 bases, with 13 bases between. This CDR3 comprises 15 residues. The germline V gene encodes CDR1 SGHTA and CDR2 FQGTGA.

This chain connects TRBV19 to TRBJ2-7, with 8 bases that match TRBD1. J was trimmed by 4 bases and V by 3 bases; bases with no gene match: 8. The length of the CDR3 is 15 residues. Germline V gene sequence: CDR1 LNHDA, CDR2 SQIVND (reference sequence). The CDR3 DNA reads TGTGCCAGTAGTATTACAGGGGGTCCTACTTACGAGCAGTACTTC. It specifies CASSITGGPTYEQYF.

J is TRBJ2-2 and V is TRBV30; tentatively, D is TRBD1 or TRBD2 (6 bases each). Germline CDR1 reads GTSNPN; CDR2 reads SVGIG (reference sequence). CDR3 length equals 13 residues. The germline V and J ends were trimmed by 4 bases and 4 bases, with 10 bases remaining between them. The CDR3 DNA reads as TGTGCCTGGACTTCGGGGGCCACCGGGGAGCTGTTTTTT. It specifies CAWTSGATGELFF.

J is TRBJ1-1 and V is TRBV29-1, with a weak D call TRBD1 (5 bases). The CDR3 is 13 residues long. The V gene's germline CDR1 is SQVTM and CDR2 ANQGSEA. V gave up 5 bases and J gave up 4 bases, with 14 bases separating them. The DNA for the CDR3 is TGCAGCGTTCCAGGGAATGGGGGCACTGAAGCTTTCTTT. It translates to CSVPGNGGTEAFF.

The V gene is TRBV7-9, the J gene TRBJ1-5, with D tentatively TRBD1 (6 bases). Trimming left V 3 bases short and J 1 base short, with 13 bases between. Germline CDR1 SEHNR, CDR2 FQNEAQ (reference sequence). CDR3 size: 16 residues. This chain's CDR3 is CASSLGHRASNQPQHF. The CDR3 coding sequence is TGTGCCAGCAGCTTGGGCCACAGGGCGAGCAATCAGCCCCAGCATTTT.

The V gene is TRBV2, the J gene TRBJ2-7; a weak D match, TRBD2 (5 bases). Trimming took 8 bases from V and 6 from J, leaving 11 bases between them. The CDR3 sequence is 11 residues long. Per the germline V gene, CDR1 is SNHLY and CDR2 is FYNNEI. The CDR3 region is CASYGGVEQYF. The DNA of the CDR3 is TGTGCCAGCTATGGAGGAGTCGAGCAGTACTTC.

This chain links TRBV5-1 with TRBJ2-5; a weak D match, TRBD1 (5 bases). Trimming removed 1 base at V and 1 base at J, with 11 bases between. This CDR3 is built from 15 residues. Looked up from germline, CDR1 is SGHRS and CDR2 is YFSETQ. The CDR3 coding sequence is TGCGCCAGCAGCTTGAGGGGCGCGCGCCAAGAGACCCAGTACTTC. The encoded protein is CASSLRGARQETQYF. The full variable domain, in which reference TRBV5-1 and TRBJ2-5 provide the parts outside the CDR3, is KAGVTQTPRYLIKTRGQQVTLSCSPISGHRSVSWYQQTPGQGLQFLFEYFSETQRNKGNFPGRFSGRQFSNSRSEMNVSTLELGDSALYLCASSLRGARQETQYFGPGTRLLVL.

The genes are TRBV10-2 and TRBJ1-2, with D unresolved. The CDR3 is 13 residues long. Germline CDR1 WSHSY, CDR2 SAAADI. Trimming took off 2 bases at V and 7 bases at J, with 11 bases between the two ends. Here the CDR3 reads CASSEPWRGGYTF. The DNA of the CDR3 is TGCGCCAGCAGTGAGCCTTGGCGGGGTGGCTACACCTTC.

The chain uses TRBV27 and TRBJ1-2; TRBD1 matches 7 bases. The CDR3 has 13 residues. Per germline, CDR1 MNHEY and CDR2 SMNVEV (reference sequence). Trimming at V came to 4 bases and at J to 6 bases, leaving 5 bases not matched to a gene. In DNA form, the CDR3 reads TGTGCCAGCAGTTCGGGGACAGATGATGGCTACACCTTC. Encoded protein: CASSSGTDDGYTF.

The rearrangement joins TRBV7-3 to TRBJ2-1; weak D call: TRBD1 (6 bases). CDR3 length: 15 amino acids. CDR1 and CDR2 (germline): SGHTA, FQGTGA. The V and J ends lost 5 bases and 6 bases respectively, with 17 bases between them. In nucleotides, the CDR3 is TGTGCCAGCAGCCCCTCAGGGGTTCGGGCCAATGAGCAGTTCTTC. It codes for CASSPSGVRANEQFF.